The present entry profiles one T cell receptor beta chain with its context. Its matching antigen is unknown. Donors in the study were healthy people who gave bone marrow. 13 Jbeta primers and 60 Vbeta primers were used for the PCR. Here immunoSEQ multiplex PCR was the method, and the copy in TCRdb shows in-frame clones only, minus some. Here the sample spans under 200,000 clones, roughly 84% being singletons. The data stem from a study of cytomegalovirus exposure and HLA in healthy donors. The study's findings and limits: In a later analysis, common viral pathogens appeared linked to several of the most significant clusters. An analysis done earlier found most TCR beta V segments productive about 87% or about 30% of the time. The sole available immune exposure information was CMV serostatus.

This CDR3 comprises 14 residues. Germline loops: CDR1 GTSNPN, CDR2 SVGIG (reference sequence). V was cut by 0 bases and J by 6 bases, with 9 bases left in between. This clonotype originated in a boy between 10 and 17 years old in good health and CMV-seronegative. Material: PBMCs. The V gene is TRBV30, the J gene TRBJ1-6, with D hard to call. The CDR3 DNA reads TGTGCCTGGAGTGTACTTGATAGTAATTCACCCCTCCACTTT. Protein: CAWSVLDSNSPLHF.